Below are 15 T cell receptor beta chains sequenced from a single sample in a study of long-term antiretroviral therapy in people with HIV. An immunoSEQ assay, version v3.0, was performed at survey level. Assay used: immunoSEQ multiplex PCR; TCRdb lists only in-frame clones, some missing. There are under 25,000 clones in the sample; around four fifths occur only once, and roughly an eighth lies in the top ten. This specimen was unsorted PBMCs, taken 1.6 years after starting antiretroviral therapy. Source of these receptors: a man between 40 and 49 years old with HIV.

The V and J genes are TRBV11-3 and TRBJ1-2; 7 bases align to TRBD1. Per the germline V gene, CDR1 is SGHNT and CDR2 is YENEEA. This CDR3 has 14 residues. Germline trimming cut 0 bases from V and 5 bases from J; bases unmatched to any gene: 3. The CDR3 reads CASSLDGDSYGYTF. The CDR3 DNA sequence: TGTGCCAGCAGCTTAGATGGGGACAGTTATGGCTACACCTTC.

The chain combines TRBV18 with TRBJ2-5; TRBD2 agrees at 9 bases. The CDR3 has 14 amino acids. The germline V gene has CDR1 KGHSH and CDR2 LQKENI. V trimming: 4 bases; J trimming: 2 bases; junction bases outside the gene matches: 2. The CDR3 loop reads CASSQTSGQETQYF. CDR3 DNA sequence: TGTGCCAGCTCACAGACTAGCGGACAAGAGACCCAGTACTTC.

J is TRBJ1-4 and V is TRBV7-6, with 7 bases that match TRBD1. Germline assignment: CDR1 SGHVS and CDR2 FNYEAQ. The CDR3 loop spans 21 amino acids. With V trimmed by 5 bases and J by 5 bases, 26 bases remained unmatched. The CDR3 nucleotides are TGTGCCAGCAGCGCTTACATCAAGCCGGAGACAGGGTTTATCGGGAATGAAAAACTGTTTTTT. Protein: CASSAYIKPETGFIGNEKLFF.

The J gene is TRBJ1-2, the V gene TRBV18; D might be TRBD1 (5 bases). V was cut by 3 bases and J by 0 bases, with 14 bases left in between. This CDR3 is 16 amino acids long. Germline lookup yields CDR1 KGHSH and CDR2 LQKENI. The CDR3 spells CASSPLERGSNYGYTF. CDR3 in DNA: TGTGCCAGCTCACCCTTGGAAAGGGGATCTAACTATGGCTACACCTTC.

This clone was recorded a few times. The V gene is TRBV7-9, the J gene TRBJ2-7; D possibly corresponds to TRBD1 (6 bases). The CDR3 contains 16 residues. Trimming took off 5 bases at V and 2 bases at J, with 19 bases between the two ends. Germline assignment: CDR1 SEHNR and CDR2 FQNEAQ (reference sequence). CDR3 amino acids: CASSHPSTGTTYEQYF. In DNA form, the CDR3 reads TGTGCCAGCAGCCACCCCTCGACAGGAACGACCTACGAGCAGTACTTC. Full variable domain (remainder filled in from reference TRBV7-9 and TRBJ2-7): DTGVSQNPRHKITKRGQNVTFRCDPISEHNRLYWYRQTLGQGPEFLTYFQNEAQLEKSRLLSDRFSAERPKGSFSTLEIQRTEQGDSAMYLCASSHPSTGTTYEQYFGPGTRLTVT.

The V gene is TRBV19, the J gene TRBJ1-5; TRBD1 agrees at 12 bases. The ends lost 6 bases at V and 7 bases at J; junction bases unmatched: 7. The CDR3 is 15 residues long. Germline CDR1 and CDR2: LNHDA and SQIVND (reference sequence). The CDR3 sequence: CASSPGTGGFQPQHF. For the CDR3, the DNA is TGTGCCAGTAGCCCTGGGACAGGGGGCTTCCAGCCCCAGCATTTT.

The CDR3 spells CASSTGQGDGYTF. The CDR3 region has the DNA TGTGCCAGCTCAACAGGACAGGGGGACGGCTACACCTTC. This chain joins TRBV18 and TRBJ1-2; 10 bases fit TRBD1. Germline V gives CDR1 KGHSH, CDR2 LQKENI. The CDR3 extends over 13 amino acids. Trimming removed 5 bases from V and 8 bases from J; junction bases left unmatched: 5.

The rearrangement joins TRBV6-5 to TRBJ2-7; 7 bases match TRBD2. The length of the CDR3 is 16 residues. Unmatched junction bases numbered 5, after V lost 0 bases and J lost 0 bases. Germline-derived CDR1 and CDR2 are MNHEY and SVGAGI. The CDR3 here is CASSYSTSGNSYEQYF. CDR3 coding DNA: TGTGCCAGCAGTTACTCGACCAGCGGGAACTCCTACGAGCAGTACTTC.

The chain has TRBV15 and TRBJ2-3, with D hard to call. Trimming shortened V by 0 bases and J by 0 bases, and 7 bases separated the two germline ends. CDR1 is LNHNV, CDR2 YYDKDF, per germline (reference sequence). The CDR3 extends over 15 amino acids. DNA for the CDR3: TGTGCCACCAGCAGAGATTTAGCTAGCACAGATACGCAGTATTTT. Protein product: CATSRDLASTDTQYF.

This clone was detected a few times. The chain is built from TRBV19 and TRBJ1-6; D may be TRBD1 (5 bases). This CDR3 comprises 13 residues. Germline V gene lookup returns CDR1 LNHDA and CDR2 SQIVND (reference sequence). The germline V and J ends were trimmed by 5 bases and 7 bases, with 9 bases remaining between them. The CDR3 loop reads CASSPGSNSPLHF. CDR3 coding DNA: TGTGCCAGTAGTCCAGGGTCGAATTCACCCCTCCACTTT.

This sequence joins TRBV5-1 and TRBJ2-1; 8 positions agree with TRBD2. The CDR3 consists of 16 residues. The V gene's germline CDR1 is SGHRS and CDR2 YFSETQ. Losses at the gene ends were 2 bases for V and 0 bases for J; bases not matched to a gene: 4. CDR3 bases: TGCGCCAGCAGCTTCAACGGACTAGCCTCCTACAATGAGCAGTTCTTC. Protein product: CASSFNGLASYNEQFF.

The chain recombines TRBV19 with TRBJ2-5; 10 nucleotides line up with TRBD1. CDR1 is LNHDA and CDR2 is SQIVND in the germline V gene (reference sequence). With 4 bases clipped from V and 4 bases from J, the junction kept 6 bases outside the gene matches. This CDR3 contains 15 residues. DNA for the CDR3: TGTGCCAGTAGTACCGCGGACAGGGGGTCAGAGACCCAGTACTTC. The encoded protein is CASSTADRGSETQYF.

This chain uses TRBV20-1 with TRBJ2-7, with D possibly TRBD2 on 5 matching bases. The CDR3 has 11 amino acids. Germline CDR1 is DFQATT and CDR2 is SNEGSKA (reference sequence). V dropped 2 bases and J dropped 7 bases, with 9 bases sitting between them. The CDR3 protein is CSARRGSEQYF. CDR3 sequence (DNA): TGCAGTGCTAGACGGGGTAGTGAGCAGTACTTC.

This clone was found once. J is TRBJ2-5 and V is TRBV29-1; D unresolved. Germline-derived CDR1 and CDR2 are SQVTM and ANQGSEA. V dropped 4 bases and J dropped 0 bases, with 9 bases sitting between them. The CDR3 length is 13 residues. DNA of the CDR3: TGCAGCGTTGTCAGGACGTACCAAGAGACCCAGTACTTC. Its translation is CSVVRTYQETQYF.

The chain is built from TRBV5-1 and TRBJ2-2; 9 nucleotides align to TRBD2. Trimming took 0 bases from V and 6 from J; bases not matched to a gene: 18. The germline V gene encodes CDR1 SGHRS and CDR2 YFSETQ. The CDR3 loop spans 20 amino acids. CDR3 nucleotide sequence: TGCGCCAGCAGCTTGGAGCCGTTCGGAGCGGGGGGCCCCCTTTCCGGGGAGCTGTTTTTT. It codes for CASSLEPFGAGGPLSGELFF.